Below, 12 T cell receptor beta chains from the same sample are listed, as sequenced in a study of T cell repertoires in cytomegalovirus infection. TCRdb re-derived calls from the reads in MiXCR, one entry per CDR3 protein. In the table there are around 500,000 distinct CDR3 sequences, roughly 43% of which are singletons. Which antigens these TCRs recognize remains unknown. Sample: cultured PBMCs, taken from culture after CMV antigen stimulation. These TCRs come from a human donor in good health (CMV status not recorded). Some clones in this sample may be carry-over from other donors' samples.

This clonotype was detected a few times. The J gene is TRBJ2-3, the V gene TRBV11-2; perhaps TRBD2 as D (7 bases). Germline CDR1 and CDR2: SGHAT and FQNNGV. The germline V and J ends were trimmed by 3 bases and 2 bases, with 15 bases remaining between them. CDR3 length: 16 residues. The CDR3 region has the DNA TGTGCCAGCAGCTTCCGGGGGGCAAGTATCACAGATACGCAGTATTTT. Translated, it gives CASSFRGASITDTQYF.

This chain uses TRBV4-2 with TRBJ1-4, with D perhaps matching TRBD1 (5 bases). The CDR3 is made up of 15 amino acids. Germline CDR1 LGHNA, CDR2 YNFKEQ. The ends were cut back, 4 bases at V and 8 bases at J, with 17 bases in the middle. The CDR3 reads CASSRTWLGVEKLFF. The CDR3 DNA reads as TGTGCCAGCAGCCGAACCTGGTTAGGGGTGGAAAAACTGTTTTTT.

The chain carries TRBV6-5 and TRBJ1-1; D is undetermined. V was pared by 2 bases and J by 5 bases, with 9 bases between. This CDR3 has 13 residues. Germline CDR1 is MNHEY and CDR2 is SVGAGI. CDR3 nucleotide sequence: TGTGCCAGCAGTTACGGGTCGGGAACTGAAGCTTTCTTT. This gives the protein CASSYGSGTEAFF.

This clonotype has a handful of counts. This chain connects TRBV6-5 to TRBJ2-2, with D unclear. Germline V lookup: CDR1 MNHEY, CDR2 SVGAGI. The V end lost 4 bases, the J end lost 4 bases, and 13 bases lay between the germline ends. The CDR3 is made up of 15 amino acids. As DNA, the CDR3 is TGTGCCAGCAGTTTAGACACCTTCTTCACCGGGGAGCTGTTTTTT. This encodes CASSLDTFFTGELFF.

The chain has TRBV19 and TRBJ2-5; a weak D match, TRBD1 (6 bases). Germline V gene data show CDR1 as LNHDA and CDR2 as SQIVND (reference sequence). The V gene lost 8 bases and the J gene lost 4 bases, with 14 bases spanning the gap. CDR3 length: 13 amino acids. Here the CDR3 reads CASATRGGETQYF. CDR3 in DNA: TGTGCCAGTGCGACCAGAGGGGGAGAGACCCAGTACTTC.

This clonotype was counted between two and nine times. The gene calls are TRBV6-1 and TRBJ1-2; D uncertain. CDR1 is MNHNS and CDR2 is SASEGT in the germline V gene. The CDR3 runs 13 residues. V gave up 5 bases and J gave up 6 bases, with 13 bases separating them. The DNA of the CDR3 is TGTGCCAGCAGTCCGCATCCGACCAATGGCTACACCTTC. Protein: CASSPHPTNGYTF.

This clonotype was detected many times. The chain employs TRBV7-2 and TRBJ1-1; D is perhaps TRBD1 (6 bases). Germline loops: CDR1 SGHTA, CDR2 FQGNSA. With 8 bases removed from V and 1 base from J, the gap between germline ends came to 20 bases. The length of the CDR3 is 16 residues. The chain's CDR3 is CASGNPGQSSNTEAFF. For the CDR3, the DNA is TGTGCCAGCGGGAATCCGGGACAATCCTCGAACACTGAAGCTTTCTTT.

This clonotype has a count of ten or more. The rearrangement uses TRBV7-2 and TRBJ2-5; the D gene is possibly TRBD2 (6 bases). Trimming stripped 1 base from V and 0 bases from J, with 6 bases between. CDR3 size: 14 residues. The germline V gene encodes CDR1 SGHTA and CDR2 FQGNSA. Here the CDR3 reads CASSLGGDQETQYF. The CDR3 bases are TGTGCCAGCAGCTTAGGGGGGGACCAAGAGACCCAGTACTTC.

This clonotype has only a few counts. V gene TRBV11-2 combines with J gene TRBJ2-5; possibly TRBD1 or TRBD2 for D (5 bases each). The CDR3 totals 16 residues. The germline CDR1 and CDR2 sequences are SGHAT and FQNNGV. Trimming cost V 1 base and J 1 base, with 13 bases left between them. The chain's CDR3 is CASSLGPGTGQETQYF. Written as DNA, the CDR3 is TGTGCCAGCAGCTTAGGCCCGGGGACGGGCCAAGAGACCCAGTACTTC.

J is TRBJ2-2 and V is TRBV18; TRBD1 aligns across 9 bases. The junction had 8 bases not matched to a gene; V was cut back by 0 bases and J by 6 bases. The V gene's germline CDR1 is KGHSH and CDR2 LQKENI. The CDR3 extends over 17 amino acids. CDR3 sequence: CASSPPSLDRGAGELFF. The CDR3 nucleotides read TGTGCCAGCTCACCACCGAGCTTGGACAGGGGAGCCGGGGAGCTGTTTTTT.

This clonotype occurred a few times. CDR3 sequence: CASSFRVSPGELFF. CDR3 in DNA: TGTGCCAGCAGTTTCAGAGTCTCCCCCGGGGAGCTGTTTTTT. The chain uses TRBV28 and TRBJ2-2; D gene uncertain. The CDR3 totals 14 residues. CDR1 is MDHEN, CDR2 SYDVKM, per germline. V lost 3 bases and J 6 bases, leaving 11 bases between the germline ends.

The chain employs TRBV2 and TRBJ2-3, with D unresolved. Per the germline V gene, CDR1 is SNHLY and CDR2 is FYNNEI. This CDR3 contains 13 residues. V lost 6 bases and J lost 6, with 13 bases in between. The DNA of the CDR3 is TGTGCCAGCAGGCTGGTTCACTCGGATACGCAGTATTTT. Amino acids: CASRLVHSDTQYF.